A single sample is the source of the 20 T cell receptor beta chains below, sequenced in a study of neurological immune-mediated disorders. TCRdb processed the 5' RACE reads anew with MiXCR; each CDR3 protein has one entry. The sample has tens of thousands of distinct CDR3 sequences, roughly 6% seen once. The sequenced material came from CD4+ T cells from blood. Receptors were obtained from a woman in her forties in good health.

This clonotype was seen repeatedly, ten times or more. The chain employs TRBV7-3 and TRBJ2-5; TRBD1 matches at 8 bases. V shed 6 bases and J 1 base; nucleotides not matched to a gene: 4. The CDR3 is made up of 14 amino acids. Germline V gene sequence: CDR1 SGHTA, CDR2 FQGTGA. The CDR3 region is CASRSGTGQETQYF. In DNA, the CDR3 is TGTGCCAGCAGATCCGGGACAGGCCAAGAGACCCAGTACTTC.

This clonotype was observed a few times. The chain uses TRBV18 and TRBJ2-7, with D possibly TRBD1 on 5 matching bases. CDR1 and CDR2 from the germline V gene are KGHSH and LQKENI. The CDR3 loop spans 13 amino acids. Trimming removed 2 bases from V and 1 base from J, with 6 bases in between. The CDR3 here is CASSPTGSYEQYF. The CDR3 bases are TGTGCCAGCTCACCAACAGGTTCCTACGAGCAGTACTTC.

This clonotype was observed many times. The chain's CDR3 is CASSGGSSGGYLGEQFF. CDR3 nucleotides: TGTGCCAGCAGCGGGGGCTCCAGCGGGGGTTACTTGGGGGAGCAGTTCTTC. The chain has TRBV9 and TRBJ2-1, with TRBD2 identical over 8 bases. This CDR3 comprises 17 residues. J lost 10 bases, V lost 3 bases, and 18 bases had no gene match. Per the germline V gene, CDR1 is SGDLS and CDR2 is YYNGEE.

This clonotype was counted at least ten times. The genes are TRBV3-1 and TRBJ2-7, with 9 bases lining up with TRBD2. The junction had 6 bases not matched to a gene; V was cut back by 2 bases and J by 4 bases. Germline loops: CDR1 LGHDT, CDR2 YNNKEL (reference sequence). The CDR3 totals 15 residues. CDR3 DNA sequence: TGTGCCAGCAGCCAACCTGCGGGAGGGCCTTACGAGCAGTACTTC. Translating gives CASSQPAGGPYEQYF.

This clonotype was observed many times. J is TRBJ1-2 and V is TRBV5-1; D uncertain. The CDR3 consists of 14 residues. Germline CDR1 is SGHRS and CDR2 is YFSETQ. The V and J ends lost 3 bases and 6 bases respectively, with 15 bases between them. The CDR3 nucleotides read TGCGCCAGCAGCTCCGGACTCCCCGGGCATGGCTACACCTTC. Protein: CASSSGLPGHGYTF.

Many counts were recorded for this clonotype. The chain links TRBV5-1 to TRBJ1-1; D not certain. Trimming shortened V by 2 bases and J by 8 bases, and 10 bases separated the two germline ends. This CDR3 has 12 residues. CDR1 and CDR2 from the germline V gene are SGHRS and YFSETQ. The chain's CDR3 is CASSLPSLEAFF. CDR3 sequence (DNA): TGCGCCAGCAGCTTACCTTCCCTAGAAGCTTTCTTT.

This clonotype was counted ten times or more. V is TRBV5-1 and J is TRBJ2-7; possible D gene TRBD2, 5 bases. CDR1 is SGHRS and CDR2 is YFSETQ in the germline V gene. CDR3 size: 15 residues. V was clipped by 0 bases and J by 5 bases, with 15 bases between them. The CDR3 region is CASSLEAGEGNEQYF. The CDR3 DNA follows: TGCGCCAGCAGCTTGGAAGCCGGGGAAGGCAACGAGCAGTACTTC.

This clonotype was seen ten or more times. This chain joins TRBV20-1 and TRBJ2-5; a weak D match, TRBD2 (6 bases). The germline gives CDR1 DFQATT, CDR2 SNEGSKA (reference sequence). Trimming shortened V by 6 bases and J by 5 bases, and 16 bases separated the two germline ends. The CDR3 covers 13 residues. CDR3 sequence: CSAPRGGGETQYF. The CDR3 nucleotides read TGCAGTGCGCCCCGGGGTGGGGGGGAGACCCAGTACTTC.

This clonotype has at least ten counts. The chain couples TRBV3-1 to TRBJ2-3; maybe TRBD2 (6 bases). The germline V and J ends were trimmed by 4 bases and 6 bases, with 23 bases remaining between them. The CDR3 has 17 amino acids. CDR1 LGHDT and CDR2 YNNKEL come from the germline V gene (reference sequence). The CDR3 region is CASSPGGRDPLRDTQYF. The DNA of the CDR3 is TGTGCCAGCAGCCCCGGCGGGCGGGACCCCCTTCGGGATACGCAGTATTTT.

This clonotype was picked up many times. V is TRBV7-3 and J is TRBJ2-2, with 8 bases identical to TRBD1. The junction had 11 bases not matched to a gene; V was cut back by 5 bases and J by 9 bases. The CDR3 runs 15 residues. Germline CDR1 is SGHTA and CDR2 is FQGTGA. DNA for the CDR3: TGTGCCAGCAGCCCAGGGGGCACCGGGCGGTGGGAGCTGTTTTTT. This gives the protein CASSPGGTGRWELFF.

This clonotype was seen many times. The V call is TRBV5-1, the J call TRBJ2-7; D is unclear. V gave up 0 bases and J gave up 3 bases, with 10 bases separating them. The CDR3 runs 14 residues. Germline V gene lookup returns CDR1 SGHRS and CDR2 YFSETQ. As DNA, the CDR3 is TGCGCCAGCAGCTTGGGACTCGCCTACTACGAGCAGTACTTC. This encodes CASSLGLAYYEQYF. Full variable domain (remainder filled in from reference TRBV5-1 and TRBJ2-7): KAGVTQTPRYLIKTRGQQVTLSCSPISGHRSVSWYQQTPGQGLQFLFEYFSETQRNKGNFPGRFSGRQFSNSRSEMNVSTLELGDSALYLCASSLGLAYYEQYFGPGTRLTVT.

This clonotype showed up many times. The chain recombines TRBV7-2 with TRBJ1-3; possible D gene TRBD1, 5 bases. Germline assignment: CDR1 SGHTA and CDR2 FQGNSA. This CDR3 comprises 14 residues. V was shortened by 6 bases and J by 6 bases, with 15 bases between the two germline ends. The CDR3: CASSPGPFENTIYF. The CDR3 bases are TGTGCCAGCAGTCCGGGACCCTTCGAAAACACCATATATTTT.

This clonotype appeared many times. The V call is TRBV20-1, the J call TRBJ2-5; tentative D call: TRBD2 (5 bases). The V end was cut by 0 bases, the J end by 6 bases, with 11 bases between. This CDR3 spans 13 amino acids. In germline, CDR1 is DFQATT, CDR2 SNEGSKA (reference sequence). The CDR3 reads CSARDWGEQTQYF. The CDR3 DNA follows: TGCAGTGCTAGAGACTGGGGAGAGCAGACCCAGTACTTC.

This clonotype was counted many times. The chain carries TRBV5-1 and TRBJ2-5; no reliable D call. CDR1 and CDR2 (germline): SGHRS, YFSETQ. V was shortened by 0 bases and J by 5 bases, with 11 bases between the two germline ends. The CDR3 length is 14 residues. In DNA, the CDR3 is TGCGCCAGCAGCTTGGGACTCGAAGGGGAGACCCAGTACTTC. Residues: CASSLGLEGETQYF.

This clonotype was picked up a small number of times. CDR3 coding DNA: TGTGCCAGCAGTGAGACCGGGACACGGATCGCTGAAGCTTTCTTT. This translates into CASSETGTRIAEAFF. The V gene is TRBV6-1, the J gene TRBJ1-1; D is possibly TRBD1 (6 bases). Trimming took off 3 bases at V and 6 bases at J, with 17 bases between the two ends. The CDR3 covers 15 residues. The germline gives CDR1 MNHNS, CDR2 SASEGT.

This clonotype has at least ten counts. The rearrangement uses TRBV20-1 and TRBJ2-7, with 11 bases lining up with TRBD1. V trimming: 7 bases; J trimming: 1 base; junction bases outside the gene matches: 6. Germline V CDR1 and CDR2: DFQATT, SNEGSKA (reference sequence). The CDR3 sequence is 14 residues long. CDR3 sequence reads: CSGMGQGESYEQYF. DNA for the CDR3: TGCAGTGGGATGGGACAGGGGGAATCCTACGAGCAGTACTTC.

This clonotype was recorded many times. The junction and the germline gene differ at one end; a read error may be behind it. CDR3 sequence: CASSLSGVKSF. CDR3 DNA: TGTGCCAGCAGCCTTTCCGGTGTTAAATCCTTC. This chain uses TRBV28 with TRBJ2-5; no clear D gene. The CDR3 contains 11 residues. Germline-derived CDR1 and CDR2 are MDHEN and SYDVKM.

This clonotype was detected ten times or more. Written as DNA, the CDR3 is TGTGCCAGCAAGGACGGGGGAACGAACAAAGCGGATACGCAGTATTTT. It codes for CASKDGGTNKADTQYF. The V call is TRBV6-2 or TRBV6-3, the J call TRBJ2-3; possible D gene TRBD2, 6 bases. The CDR3 consists of 16 residues. Germline CDR1 reads MNHEY; CDR2 reads SVGEGT. V was cut by 7 bases and J by 6 bases, with 23 bases left in between.

Ten or more counts support this clonotype. The chain employs TRBV29-1 and TRBJ2-3; 7 nucleotides match TRBD2. V shed 2 bases, J shed 0 bases, and the junction held 8 bases outside the gene matches. This CDR3 spans 16 amino acids. Looked up from germline, CDR1 is SQVTM and CDR2 is ANQGSEA. CDR3 amino acids: CSVETRRGGSTDTQYF. The CDR3 bases are TGCAGCGTTGAAACCCGAAGGGGAGGGAGCACAGATACGCAGTATTTT.

This clonotype was seen repeatedly, ten times or more. This chain uses TRBV7-2 with TRBJ2-5; D is uncertain. Germline V gives CDR1 SGHTA, CDR2 FQGNSA. Trimming took 5 bases from V and 1 from J, leaving 8 bases between them. There are 13 residues in the CDR3. CDR3 in amino acids: CASSPGSQETQYF. In nucleotides, the CDR3 is TGTGCCAGCAGCCCCGGCAGCCAAGAGACCCAGTACTTC.